Below, 12 T cell receptor beta chains from the same sample are listed, as sequenced in a study of T cell repertoires in ileal Crohn's disease. Only in-frame clones appear in the TCRdb table, and some are missing; sequencing was by immunoSEQ multiplex PCR. The table shows some 1,200 clones, with roughly 94% occurring only once. Sequences were obtained from ileal tissue. The receptors shown here come from an adult with Crohn's disease.

CDR3 amino acids: CAISGDSLSNEKTQYF. The CDR3, as DNA: TGTGCCATCAGTGGCGACAGCCTATCCAACGAAAAGACCCAGTACTTC. V usage is TRBV10-3 and J usage is TRBJ2-5; D perhaps matches TRBD1 (5 bases). The V and J ends lost 4 bases and 6 bases respectively, with 21 bases between them. The CDR3 runs 16 residues. CDR1 and CDR2 from the germline V gene are ENHRY and SYGVKD.

The V call is TRBV7-3, the J call TRBJ2-6; 9 bases are shared with TRBD1. Germline V lookup: CDR1 SGHTA, CDR2 FQGTGA. The CDR3 spans 19 residues. V was pared by 1 base and J by 1 base, with 8 bases of the junction left unmatched. Written as DNA, the CDR3 is TGTGCCAGCAGCTTAATGGGGGGACAGGGAGTTTCTGGGGCCAACGTCCTGACTTTC. Its protein is CASSLMGGQGVSGANVLTF.

This chain connects TRBV13 to TRBJ2-1; weak D call: TRBD2 (7 bases). In germline, CDR1 is PRHDT, CDR2 FYEKMQ (reference sequence). Between the trimmed V and J ends, which lost 0 bases and 7 bases, there was a span of 16 bases. The CDR3 has 16 amino acids. In nucleotides, the CDR3 is TGTGCCAGCAGCTTAGGTCGGGGGGCCGGAGGGAATGAGCAGTTCTTC. It specifies CASSLGRGAGGNEQFF.

This chain connects TRBV30 to TRBJ1-5, with 7 bases fitting TRBD1. The CDR3 runs 15 residues. CDR1 GTSNPN and CDR2 SVGIG come from the germline V gene (reference sequence). V shed 3 bases, J shed 9 bases, and the junction held 14 bases outside the gene matches. The CDR3, as DNA: TGTGCCTGGAGCCCCAGACAGGGTCGTTTGCCGCCCCAGCATTTT. Its protein product is CAWSPRQGRLPPQHF. The whole variable domain, filled in from reference TRBV30 and TRBJ1-5, reads SQTIHQWPATLVQPVGSPLSLECTVEGTSNPNLYWYRQAAGRGLQLLFYSVGIGQISSEVPQNLSASRPQDRQFILSSKKLLLSDSGFYLCAWSPRQGRLPPQHFGDGTRLSIL.

The CDR3, as DNA: TGTGCCAGCTGCACCCAAGGGGCAGATACGCAGTATTTT. Translation: CASCTQGADTQYF. J is TRBJ2-3 and V is TRBV7-2, with D possibly matching TRBD1 (5 bases). Germline CDR1 reads SGHTA; CDR2 reads FQGNSA. The CDR3 length is 13 residues. The germline V and J ends were trimmed by 8 bases and 4 bases, with 13 bases remaining between them.

V gene TRBV27 combines with J gene TRBJ2-2; D gene uncertain. CDR1 and CDR2 (germline): MNHEY, SMNVEV (reference sequence). Trimming removed 6 bases from V and 8 bases from J, with 13 bases in between. CDR3 length: 13 amino acids. CDR3 residues: CASSKYLQGELFF. The CDR3 DNA reads as TGTGCCAGCAGCAAATACCTACAGGGGGAGCTGTTTTTT.

The chain joins TRBV13 to TRBJ2-3; TRBD2 matches at 9 bases. Germline assignment: CDR1 PRHDT and CDR2 FYEKMQ (reference sequence). This CDR3 has 15 amino acids. V shed 2 bases, J shed 3 bases, and the junction held 3 bases outside the gene matches. The CDR3 nucleotides read TGTGCCAGCAGCTTAAGAGCGGGGGGAACAGATACGCAGTATTTT. This codes for CASSLRAGGTDTQYF. Full variable domain (missing parts from reference TRBV13 and TRBJ2-3): AAGVIQSPRHLIKEKRETATLKCYPIPRHDTVYWYQQGPGQDPQFLISFYEKMQSDKGSIPDRFSAQQFSDYHSELNMSSLELGDSALYFCASSLRAGGTDTQYFGPGTRLTVL.

CDR3 bases: TGTGCCAGCACCACTACGGTAGGGGCTGAAGCTTTCTTT. It codes for CASTTTVGAEAFF. This chain connects TRBV2 to TRBJ1-1, with a tentative D call TRBD1 (5 bases). The CDR3 is 13 residues long. CDR1 and CDR2 from the germline V gene are SNHLY and FYNNEI. V lost 7 bases to trimming and J lost 6 bases, with 15 bases between them.

The chain couples TRBV5-4 to TRBJ2-1; D may be TRBD1 (5 bases). The CDR3 extends over 14 amino acids. V was clipped by 0 bases and J by 3 bases, with 7 bases between them. Looked up from germline, CDR1 is SGHNT and CDR2 is YYREEE (reference sequence). The CDR3 is CASSLGGHYNEQFF. As DNA, the CDR3 is TGTGCCAGCAGCTTGGGGGGCCACTACAATGAGCAGTTCTTC.

The genes are TRBV6-4 and TRBJ2-1; D is perhaps TRBD2 (5 bases). This CDR3 has 13 residues. Trimming took 4 bases from V and 7 from J, leaving 11 bases between them. Germline CDR1 reads MRHNA; CDR2 reads SNTAGT. CDR3 residues: CASSAGFGNEQFF. For the CDR3, the DNA is TGTGCCAGCAGTGCGGGGTTTGGAAATGAGCAGTTCTTC.

V gene TRBV27 combines with J gene TRBJ2-5; the match to TRBD2 covers 12 bases. CDR3 length: 17 residues. The germline V gene has CDR1 MNHEY and CDR2 SMNVEV (reference sequence). V lost 3 bases to trimming and J lost 5 bases; unmatched junction nucleotides: 10. CDR3 residues: CASSFRGLAGIDETQYF. The CDR3 nucleotides read TGTGCCAGCAGTTTTCGAGGACTAGCGGGGATTGACGAGACCCAGTACTTC.

The V gene is TRBV14, the J gene TRBJ1-1; 7 nucleotides match TRBD1. The J segment lost 1 base and the V segment lost 7 bases, leaving 6 bases of the junction unmatched. CDR1 and CDR2 from the germline V gene are SGHDN and FVKESK. The CDR3 extends over 14 amino acids. The CDR3 protein is CASNGDSPNTEAFF. The CDR3 DNA reads as TGTGCCAGCAACGGGGACAGCCCGAACACTGAAGCTTTCTTT.